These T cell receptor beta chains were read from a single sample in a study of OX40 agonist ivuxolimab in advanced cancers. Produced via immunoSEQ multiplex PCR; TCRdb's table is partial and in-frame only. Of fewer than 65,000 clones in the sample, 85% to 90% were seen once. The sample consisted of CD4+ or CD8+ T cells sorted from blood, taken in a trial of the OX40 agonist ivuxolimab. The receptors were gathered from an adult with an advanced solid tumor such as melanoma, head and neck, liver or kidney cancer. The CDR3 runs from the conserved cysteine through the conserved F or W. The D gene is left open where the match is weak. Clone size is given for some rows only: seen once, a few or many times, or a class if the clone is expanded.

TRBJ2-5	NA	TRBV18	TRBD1	TGTGCCAGCTCAGGCGGACAGGCGGAGACCCAGTACTTC	CASSGGQAETQYF
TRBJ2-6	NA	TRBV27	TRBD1	TGTGCCAGCAGGGGACAGGGGAGCGGGGCCAACGTCCTGACTTTC	CASRGQGSGANVLTF
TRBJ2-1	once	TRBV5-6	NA	TGTGCCAGCAGCGCGGTCTATGAGCAGTTCTTC	CASSAVYEQFF
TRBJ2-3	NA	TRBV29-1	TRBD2	TGCAGCGCCTTGACTAGCGGGACGGCAGATACGCAGTATTTT	CSALTSGTADTQYF
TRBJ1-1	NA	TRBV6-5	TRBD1	TGTGCCAGCAGTTACTCGAGAACAGGGGGCATGGCTTTCTTT	CASSYSRTGGMAFF
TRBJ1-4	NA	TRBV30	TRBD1	TGTGCCTCACGCTACAGGGGTCCCAATGAAAAACTGTTTTTT	CASRYRGPNEKLFF
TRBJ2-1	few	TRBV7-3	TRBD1	TGTGCCAGCAGCTTGGACAGGGCTTTACACAATGAGCAGTTCTTC	CASSLDRALHNEQFF
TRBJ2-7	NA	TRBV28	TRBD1	TGTGCCAGCGGGACAGGGCACCTTTACGAGCAGTACTTC	CASGTGHLYEQYF
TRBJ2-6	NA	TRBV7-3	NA	TGTGCCAGCAGCTTAGGAGGTGCTGGGGCCAACGTCCTGACTTTC	CASSLGGAGANVLTF
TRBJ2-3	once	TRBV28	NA	TGTGCCTCCACAGGCGGCATAAGCACAGATACGCAGTATTTT	CASTGGISTDTQYF
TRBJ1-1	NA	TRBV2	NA	TGTGCCAGCAGGCTACAGGGCCTGAACACTGAAGCTTTCTTT	CASRLQGLNTEAFF
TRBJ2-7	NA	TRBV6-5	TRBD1	TGTGCCAGCAGCTGGGACAGATTTTCCTACGAGCAGTACTTC	CASSWDRFSYEQYF
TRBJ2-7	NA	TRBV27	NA	TGTGCCAGCAGTCCGGACATCTCCTACGAGCAGTACTTC	CASSPDISYEQYF
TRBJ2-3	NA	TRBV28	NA	TGTGCCAGCAAGGCTCCCAGGGGGGCAGATACGCAGTATTTT	CASKAPRGADTQYF
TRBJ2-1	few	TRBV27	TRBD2	TGTGCCAGCAGTTGGCCTAGCGGGCCGAAGGGGAATGAGCAGTTCTTC	CASSWPSGPKGNEQFF
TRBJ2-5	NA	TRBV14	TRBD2	TGTGCCAGCAGCCTGGGACTAGCGGGAGGTCAAGAGACCCAGTACTTC	CASSLGLAGGQETQYF
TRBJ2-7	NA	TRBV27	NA	TGTGCCAGCAGTTTCCAGGGGATTAGCTCCTACGAGCAGTACTTC	CASSFQGISSYEQYF
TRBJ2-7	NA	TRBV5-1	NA	TGCGCCAGCACCACTGGCGCAGGCTACGAGCAGTACTTC	CASTTGAGYEQYF
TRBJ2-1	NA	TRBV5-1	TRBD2	TGCGCCAGCAGCTCGGGAGGGACTAGCGGGAAGCAGTTCTTC	CASSSGGTSGKQFF
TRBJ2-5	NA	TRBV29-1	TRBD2	TGCAGCGTAGGGGAGGGCCGGGAGACCCAGTACTTC	CSVGEGRETQYF
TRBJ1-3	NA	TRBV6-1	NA	TGTGCCAGCAGTGGCCGTGAGGGGATAGGAAACACCATATATTTT	CASSGREGIGNTIYF
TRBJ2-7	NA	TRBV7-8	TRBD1	TGTGCCAGCAGCTTAGTATGGGGACAGTTTTCCTACGAGCAGTACTTC	CASSLVWGQFSYEQYF
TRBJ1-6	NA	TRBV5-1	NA	TGCGCCAGCAGCTTGGAAGAGGTCTTTCGATCACCCCTCCACTTT	CASSLEEVFRSPLHF
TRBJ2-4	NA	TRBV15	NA	TGTGCCACCAGCGGGGGACTAGCCAAAAACATTCAGTACTTC	CATSGGLAKNIQYF
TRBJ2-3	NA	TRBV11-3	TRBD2	TGTGCCAGCAGCTTGGCGGGAGGAGGAGATACGCAGTATTTT	CASSLAGGGDTQYF
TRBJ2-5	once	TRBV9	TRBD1	TGTGCCAGCAACCGACAGGGAGCTGAGACCCAGTACTTC	CASNRQGAETQYF